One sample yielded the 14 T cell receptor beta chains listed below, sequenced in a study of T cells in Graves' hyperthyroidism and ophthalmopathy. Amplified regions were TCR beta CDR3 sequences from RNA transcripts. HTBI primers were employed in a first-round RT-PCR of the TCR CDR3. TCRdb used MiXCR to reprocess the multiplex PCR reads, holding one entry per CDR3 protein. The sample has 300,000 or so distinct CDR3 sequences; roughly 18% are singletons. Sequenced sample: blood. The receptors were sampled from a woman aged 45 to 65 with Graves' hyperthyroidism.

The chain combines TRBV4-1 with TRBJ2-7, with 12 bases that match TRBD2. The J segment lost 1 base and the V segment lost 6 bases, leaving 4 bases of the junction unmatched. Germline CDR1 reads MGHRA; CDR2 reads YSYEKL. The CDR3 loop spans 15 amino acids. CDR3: CASRPGLAGSYEQYF. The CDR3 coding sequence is TGCGCCAGCAGGCCCGGACTAGCGGGATCCTACGAGCAGTACTTC.

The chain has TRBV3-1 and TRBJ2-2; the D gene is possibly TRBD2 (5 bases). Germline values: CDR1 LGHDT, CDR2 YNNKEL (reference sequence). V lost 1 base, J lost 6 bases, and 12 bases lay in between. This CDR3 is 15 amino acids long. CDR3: CASSQVLAGPGELFF. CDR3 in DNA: TGTGCCAGCAGCCAAGTCCTAGCCGGACCCGGGGAGCTGTTTTTT.

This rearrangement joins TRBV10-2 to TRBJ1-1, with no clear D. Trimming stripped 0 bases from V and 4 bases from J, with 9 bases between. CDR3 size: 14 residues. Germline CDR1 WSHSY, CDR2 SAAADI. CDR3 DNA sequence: TGCGCCAGCAGTGAGTCGCGGGTAGGCACTGAAGCTTTCTTT. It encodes CASSESRVGTEAFF.

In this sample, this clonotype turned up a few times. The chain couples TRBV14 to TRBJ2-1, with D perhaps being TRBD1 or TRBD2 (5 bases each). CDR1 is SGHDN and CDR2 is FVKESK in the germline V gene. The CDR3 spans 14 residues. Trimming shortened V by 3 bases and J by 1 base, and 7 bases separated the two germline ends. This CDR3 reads CASSHEGSYNEQFF. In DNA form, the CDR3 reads TGTGCCAGCAGCCATGAGGGGTCCTACAATGAGCAGTTCTTC. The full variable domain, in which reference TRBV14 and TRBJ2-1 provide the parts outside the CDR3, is EAGVTQFPSHSVIEKGQTVTLRCDPISGHDNLYWYRRVMGKEIKFLLHFVKESKQDESGMPNNRFLAERTGGTYSTLKVQPAELEDSGVYFCASSHEGSYNEQFFGPGTRLTVL.

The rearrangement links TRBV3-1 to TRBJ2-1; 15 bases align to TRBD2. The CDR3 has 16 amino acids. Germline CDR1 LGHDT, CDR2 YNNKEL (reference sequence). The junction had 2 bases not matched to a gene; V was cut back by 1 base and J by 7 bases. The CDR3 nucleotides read TGTGCCAGCAGCCAAGGGACTAGCGGGGGGGCGAATGAGCAGTTCTTC. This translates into CASSQGTSGGANEQFF.

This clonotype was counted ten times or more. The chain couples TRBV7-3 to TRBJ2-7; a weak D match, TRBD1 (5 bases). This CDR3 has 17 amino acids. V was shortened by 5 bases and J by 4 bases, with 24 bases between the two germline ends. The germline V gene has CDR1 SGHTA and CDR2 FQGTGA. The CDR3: CASSRQRLYQFRYEQYF. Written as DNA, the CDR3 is TGTGCCAGCAGCCGACAGAGGCTCTACCAATTTCGATACGAGCAGTACTTC.

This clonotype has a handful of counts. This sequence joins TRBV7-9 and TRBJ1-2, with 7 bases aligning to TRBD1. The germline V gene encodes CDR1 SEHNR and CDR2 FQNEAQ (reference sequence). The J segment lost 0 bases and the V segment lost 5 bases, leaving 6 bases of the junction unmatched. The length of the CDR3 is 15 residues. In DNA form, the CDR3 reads TGTGCCAGCAGCACGGGACAGATAGCTAACTATGGCTACACCTTC. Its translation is CASSTGQIANYGYTF.

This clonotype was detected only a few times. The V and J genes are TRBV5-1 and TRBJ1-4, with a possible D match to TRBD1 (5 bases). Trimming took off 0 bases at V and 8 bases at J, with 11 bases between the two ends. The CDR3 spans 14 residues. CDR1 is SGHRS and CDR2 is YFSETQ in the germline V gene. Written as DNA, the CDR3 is TGCGCCAGCAGCTTGGTGGGGGGAGGCGAAAAACTGTTTTTT. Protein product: CASSLVGGGEKLFF.

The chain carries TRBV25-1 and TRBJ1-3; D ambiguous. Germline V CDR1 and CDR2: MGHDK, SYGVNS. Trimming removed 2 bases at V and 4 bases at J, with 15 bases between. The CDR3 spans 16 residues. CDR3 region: CASSEEGSGSGNTIYF. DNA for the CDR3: TGTGCCAGCAGTGAAGAAGGATCCGGGAGCGGAAACACCATATATTTT.

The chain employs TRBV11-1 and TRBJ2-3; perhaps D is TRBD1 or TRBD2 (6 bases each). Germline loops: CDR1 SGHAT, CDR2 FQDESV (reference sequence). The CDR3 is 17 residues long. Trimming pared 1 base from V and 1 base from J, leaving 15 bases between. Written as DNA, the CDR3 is TGTGCCAGCAGCTTAGAAGGTTGGGGGGCTGGCACAGATACGCAGTATTTT. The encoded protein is CASSLEGWGAGTDTQYF.

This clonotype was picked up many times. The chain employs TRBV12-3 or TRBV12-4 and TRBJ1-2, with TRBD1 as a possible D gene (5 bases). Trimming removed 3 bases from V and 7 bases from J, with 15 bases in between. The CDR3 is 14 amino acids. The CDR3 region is CASSFGSQGAGYTF. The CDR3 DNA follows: TGTGCCAGCAGTTTTGGGAGTCAGGGTGCTGGCTACACCTTC.

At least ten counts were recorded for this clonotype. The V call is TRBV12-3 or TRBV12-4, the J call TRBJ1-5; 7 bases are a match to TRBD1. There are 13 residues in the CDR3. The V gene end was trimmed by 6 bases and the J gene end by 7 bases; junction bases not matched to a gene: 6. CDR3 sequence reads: CASSRQGMQPQHF. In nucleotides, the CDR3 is TGTGCCAGCAGCCGACAGGGAATGCAGCCCCAGCATTTT.

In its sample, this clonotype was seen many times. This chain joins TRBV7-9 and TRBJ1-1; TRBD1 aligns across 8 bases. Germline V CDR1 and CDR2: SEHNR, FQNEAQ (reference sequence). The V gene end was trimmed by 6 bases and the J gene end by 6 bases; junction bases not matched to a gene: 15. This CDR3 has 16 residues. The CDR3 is CASSSSDRGVRAEAFF. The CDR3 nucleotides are TGTGCCAGCAGTTCCTCTGACAGGGGAGTAAGGGCTGAAGCTTTCTTT.

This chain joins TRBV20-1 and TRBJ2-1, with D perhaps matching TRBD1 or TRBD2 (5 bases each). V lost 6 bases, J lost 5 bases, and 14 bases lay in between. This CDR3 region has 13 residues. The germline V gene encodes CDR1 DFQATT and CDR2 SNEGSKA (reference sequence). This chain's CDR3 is CSARGREDNEQFF. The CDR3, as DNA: TGCAGTGCAAGGGGACGAGAGGACAATGAGCAGTTCTTC.